This T cell receptor beta chain stems from a study of T-cell memory formation after mild COVID-19. Study details: The two donors had largely donor-specific TCR clusters.

Sample barcodes and UMIs were carried by the TCR alpha and TCR beta cDNA libraries that 5'RACE generated with constant-segment primers. TCRdb re-analysed the 5' RACE reads in MiXCR, keeping a single row per CDR3 protein. The table has more than 110,000 distinct CDR3 sequences, 20% to 25% seen once. Sequenced: PBMCs or a T cell subset sorted from them (not recorded which). This TCR came from an adult woman who had mild COVID-19 (a few samples of this study predate the infection). Cell type and time point are not known.

The CDR3 loop is CSASREVISYEQYF. CDR3 nucleotide sequence: TGCAGTGCTAGTCGGGAGGTTATCTCCTACGAGCAGTACTTC. The V gene is TRBV20-1, the J gene TRBJ2-7, with 7 bases identical to TRBD2. This CDR3 region has 14 residues. The V gene end was trimmed by 3 bases and the J gene end by 0 bases; junction bases not matched to a gene: 5. Germline values: CDR1 DFQATT, CDR2 SNEGSKA (reference sequence).